Listed below are T cell receptor beta chains from one sample, sequenced in a study of blood T cell repertoires in COVID-19. Produced via immunoSEQ multiplex PCR; TCRdb's table is partial and in-frame only. The sample lists some 200,000 clones, roughly four fifths occurring once. The specimen was peripheral blood. Every receptor here comes from an elderly woman with COVID-19, enrolled during active disease. Each CDR3 is given with its conserved first and last residue. Fields, in order: J gene, D gene, clone size, V gene, CDR3 DNA, CDR3 protein. A D gene is named only where the DNA matches it firmly. Not every row has a clone size; where given, it reads once, few, many or a size class.

>TRBJ1-1|.|.|TRBV11-2
TGTGCCAGCTCCGGTGGAGGGGCTTTGGTTCGGACTGAAGCTTTCTTT
CASSGGGALVRTEAFF
>TRBJ2-5|.|.|TRBV1
TGCACCAGCAGCTTCAGGGTAGGACAAGAGACCCAGTACTTC
CTSSFRVGQETQYF
>TRBJ2-5|TRBD1|.|TRBV5-4
TGTGCCCTGGCGAACAGGGGTTGGGGAGAGACCCAGTACTTC
CALANRGWGETQYF
>TRBJ1-5|.|.|TRBV24-1
TGTGCCACCAGTGATTCCCGGGGGAACCCTTGGCAGCCCCAGCATTTT
CATSDSRGNPWQPQHF
>TRBJ1-6|.|.|TRBV5-4
TGTGCCAGCAGCTCGCGGGGGGGCAGCTCATCCTCACCCCTCCACTTT
CASSSRGGSSSSPLHF
>TRBJ1-2|TRBD1|.|TRBV6-1
TGTGCCAGCAGTGAAGCGGTACAGGGGCCCCGATATGGCTACACCTTC
CASSEAVQGPRYGYTF
>TRBJ2-5|TRBD2|.|TRBV7-3
TGTGCCAGGCTAAAGGAGAAGGCGACTAGCGGGGGCCAAGAGACCCAGTACTTC
CARLKEKATSGGQETQYF
>TRBJ2-7|.|.|TRBV3-1/TRBV3-2
TGTGCCAGCAGCCAAGATTTGTACTACGAGCAGTACTTC
CASSQDLYYEQYF
>TRBJ2-3|.|.|TRBV18
TGTGCCAGCTCCCAGTCGTCAGCGGTCAACACAGATACGCAGTATTTT
CASSQSSAVNTDTQYF
>TRBJ2-2|.|.|TRBV6-5
TGTGCCAGCGATCGGGGTAACACCGGGGAGCTGTTTTTT
CASDRGNTGELFF
>TRBJ1-4|.|.|TRBV6-5
TGTGCCAGCAGTTACTCGTTGGGGGCTTATGAAAAACTGTTTTTT
CASSYSLGAYEKLFF
>TRBJ1-5|TRBD1|.|TRBV7-8
TGTGCCAGCAGCTTATACGGCAGGGGGGCGGGGACTCAGCCCCAGCATTTT
CASSLYGRGAGTQPQHF
>TRBJ2-7|TRBD2|few|TRBV28
TGTGCCAGCAGTTCACCGGCTAGCGGGAGCCGCTACGAGCAGTACTTC
CASSSPASGSRYEQYF
>TRBJ1-6|.|.|TRBV3-1/TRBV3-2
TGTGCCAGCAGCCAAGATCTTGGCCGACCCCTCCACTTT
CASSQDLGRPLHF
>TRBJ2-7|TRBD1|.|TRBV2
TGTGCCAGCAGTAAGGACAGGGCGGCCTACGAGCAGTACTTC
CASSKDRAAYEQYF
>TRBJ2-1|TRBD2|.|TRBV3-1/TRBV3-2
TGTGCCAGCAGCCAACATAGCGGGGGGGCCAGGAATGAGCAGTTCTTC
CASSQHSGGARNEQFF